Sequencing of this T cell receptor beta chain was carried out in a study of response to subunit inactivated influenza vaccine. Study-wide findings and caveats: With each seasonal influenza vaccination, the authors suggested, few new T cells are recruited.

This clonotype was detected only a few times. What it binds is not known. Trimming took off 7 bases at V and 0 bases at J, with 18 bases between the two ends. This CDR3 has 17 residues. Germline V gene lookup returns CDR1 SEHNR and CDR2 FQNEAQ (reference sequence). TCRdb reprocessed the RT-PCR reads via MiXCR and lists one record per CDR3 protein. The repertoire holds around 500,000 distinct CDR3 sequences, with around 9.9% as singletons. This sequence originates from a man aged 50-59 years who received an inactivated influenza vaccine. The source was PBMCs from blood, collected more than 35 days after vaccination. The V call is TRBV7-9, the J call TRBJ2-2, with D hard to call. CDR3 nucleotides: TGTGCCAGCACCCCATTTGGAAGTAGGCCGAACACCGGGGAGCTGTTTTTT. Residues: CASTPFGSRPNTGELFF. Full variable domain (outside the CDR3, taken from reference TRBV7-9 and TRBJ2-2): DTGVSQNPRHKITKRGQNVTFRCDPISEHNRLYWYRQTLGQGPEFLTYFQNEAQLEKSRLLSDRFSAERPKGSFSTLEIQRTEQGDSAMYLCASTPFGSRPNTGELFFGEGSRLTVL.